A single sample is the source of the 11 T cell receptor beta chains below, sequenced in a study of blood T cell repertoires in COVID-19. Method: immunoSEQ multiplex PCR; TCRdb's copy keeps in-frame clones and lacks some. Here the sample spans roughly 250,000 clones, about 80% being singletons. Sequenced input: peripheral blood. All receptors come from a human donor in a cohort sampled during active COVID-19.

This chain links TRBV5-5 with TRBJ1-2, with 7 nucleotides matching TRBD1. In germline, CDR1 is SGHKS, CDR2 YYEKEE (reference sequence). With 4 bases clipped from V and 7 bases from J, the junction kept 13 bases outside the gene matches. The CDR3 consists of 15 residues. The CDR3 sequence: CASSPLTGSSSGYTF. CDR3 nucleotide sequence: TGTGCCAGCAGCCCCTTGACAGGGAGTAGTAGTGGCTACACCTTC. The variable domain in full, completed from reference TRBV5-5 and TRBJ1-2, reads DAGVTQSPTHLIKTRGQQVTLRCSPISGHKSVSWYQQVLGQGPQFIFQYYEKEERGRGNFPDRFSARQFPNYSSELNVNALLLGDSALYLCASSPLTGSSSGYTFGSGTRLTVV.

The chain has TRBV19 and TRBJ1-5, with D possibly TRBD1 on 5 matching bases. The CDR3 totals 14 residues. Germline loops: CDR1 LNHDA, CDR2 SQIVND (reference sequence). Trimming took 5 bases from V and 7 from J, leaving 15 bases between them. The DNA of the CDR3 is TGTGCCAGTAGTGCCTCCCCAGGGAAGCAGCCCCAGCATTTT. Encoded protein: CASSASPGKQPQHF.

The chain's CDR3 is CASRWDSPSRTQYF. DNA of the CDR3: TGTGCCAGCAGGTGGGACAGCCCCTCCCGGACCCAGTACTTC. The chain recombines TRBV6-5 with TRBJ2-5; 7 bases match TRBD1. V lost 6 bases, J lost 7 bases, and 11 bases stayed unmatched. The CDR3 runs to 14 residues. Germline V gene lookup returns CDR1 MNHEY and CDR2 SVGAGI.

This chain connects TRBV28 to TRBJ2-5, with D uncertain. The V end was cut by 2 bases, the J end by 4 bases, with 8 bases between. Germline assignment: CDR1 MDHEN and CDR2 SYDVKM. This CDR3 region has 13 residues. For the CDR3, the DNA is TGTGCCAGCAGTTTAAGACATATAGAGACCCAGTACTTC. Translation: CASSLRHIETQYF. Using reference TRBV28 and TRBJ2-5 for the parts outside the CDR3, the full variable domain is DVKVTQSSRYLVKRTGEKVFLECVQDMDHENMFWYRQDPGLGLRLIYFSYDVKMKEKGDIPEGYSVSREKKERFSLILESASTNQTSMYLCASSLRHIETQYFGPGTRLLVL.

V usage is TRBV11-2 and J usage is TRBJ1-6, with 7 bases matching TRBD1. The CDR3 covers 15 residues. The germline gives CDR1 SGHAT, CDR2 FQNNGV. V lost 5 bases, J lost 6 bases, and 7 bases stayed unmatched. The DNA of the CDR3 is TGTGCCAGCAGCCCGGGGACAGCGTCTAATTCACCCCTCCACTTT. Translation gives CASSPGTASNSPLHF.

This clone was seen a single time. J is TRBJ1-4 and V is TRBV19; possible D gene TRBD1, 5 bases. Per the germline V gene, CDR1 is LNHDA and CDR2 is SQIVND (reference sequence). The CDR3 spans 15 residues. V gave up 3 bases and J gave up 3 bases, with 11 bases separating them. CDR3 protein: CASSMAGSANEKLFF. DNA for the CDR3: TGTGCCAGTAGTATGGCAGGGTCTGCTAATGAAAAACTGTTTTTT.

The CDR3 loop reads CASRLTGSQPQHF. For the CDR3, the DNA is TGTGCCAGCAGACTGACAGGGTCCCAGCCCCAGCATTTT. V usage is TRBV12-3 or TRBV12-4 and J usage is TRBJ1-5, with TRBD1 identical over 7 bases. V lost 6 bases and J lost 7; bases outside the gene matches: 6. The length of the CDR3 is 13 residues.

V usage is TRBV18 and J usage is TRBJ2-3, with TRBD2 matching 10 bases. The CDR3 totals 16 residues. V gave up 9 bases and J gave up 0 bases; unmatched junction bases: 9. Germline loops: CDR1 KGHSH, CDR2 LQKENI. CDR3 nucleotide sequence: TGTGCCAGTTCCCGACTAGCGGGCTCTAGCACAGATACGCAGTATTTT. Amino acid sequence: CASSRLAGSSTDTQYF. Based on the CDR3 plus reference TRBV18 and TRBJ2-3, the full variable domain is NAGVMQNPRHLVRRRGQEARLRCSPMKGHSHVYWYRQLPEEGLKFMVYLQKENIIDESGMPKERFSAEFPKEGPSILRIQQVVRGDSAAYFCASSRLAGSSTDTQYFGPGTRLTVL.

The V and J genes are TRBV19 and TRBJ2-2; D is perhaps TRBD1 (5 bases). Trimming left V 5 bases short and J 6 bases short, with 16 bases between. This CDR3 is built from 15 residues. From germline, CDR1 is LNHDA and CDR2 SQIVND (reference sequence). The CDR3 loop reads CASSSSGIRAGELFF. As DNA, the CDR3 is TGTGCCAGTAGTTCATCAGGGATCCGAGCCGGGGAGCTGTTTTTT.

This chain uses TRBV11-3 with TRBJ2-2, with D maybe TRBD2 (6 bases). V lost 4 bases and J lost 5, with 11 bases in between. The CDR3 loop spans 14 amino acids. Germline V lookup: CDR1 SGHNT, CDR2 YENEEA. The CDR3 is CASSWRGDTGELFF. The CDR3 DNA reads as TGTGCCAGCAGCTGGCGCGGGGATACCGGGGAGCTGTTTTTT. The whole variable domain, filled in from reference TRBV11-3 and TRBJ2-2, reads EAGVVQSPRYKIIEKKQPVAFWCNPISGHNTLYWYLQNLGQGPELLIRYENEEAVDDSQLPKDRFSAERLKGVDSTLKIQPAELGDSAVYLCASSWRGDTGELFFGEGSRLTVL.

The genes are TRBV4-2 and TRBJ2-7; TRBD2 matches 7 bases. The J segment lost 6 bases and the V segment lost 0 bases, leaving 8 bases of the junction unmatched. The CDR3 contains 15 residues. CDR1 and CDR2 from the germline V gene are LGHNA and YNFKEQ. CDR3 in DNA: TGTGCCAGCAGCCAAGAAGGTCGCGGGAGTAGCGAGCAGTACTTC. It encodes CASSQEGRGSSEQYF.